Listed below are T cell receptor beta chains from one sample, sequenced in a study of control samples from healthy donors and cancer patients. The method was immunoSEQ multiplex PCR; TCRdb's version includes in-frame clones alone and lacks a portion of them. The sample includes about 130,000 clones, approximately 92% of them seen just once. Source material: PBMCs. All receptors come from a man older than 75 with head and neck cancer. Each CDR3 is given without its conserved first and last residue. Each record gives: J gene, V gene, CDR3 protein.

>TRBJ2-7|TRBV7-8
ASSQKDYEQY
>TRBJ2-1|TRBV7-9
ASSLSNEQF
>TRBJ2-1|TRBV5-1
ASSSAGSAYNEQF
>TRBJ2-2|TRBV5-1
ASSLDGSGTGELF
>TRBJ2-2|TRBV4-3
ASSQAPGTRNTGELF
>TRBJ1-6|TRBV5-1
ASSLNGRSVNSPLH
>TRBJ2-7|TRBV5-1
ASSTSGGPYEQY
>TRBJ2-2|TRBV5-1
ASSLGQGRAGELF
>TRBJ2-7|TRBV6-6
ASSDSLTYEQY
>TRBJ2-7|TRBV4-3
ASTLGGEQY
>TRBJ2-3|TRBV10-3
AIRTGGRGGTDTQY
>TRBJ1-1|TRBV6-4
ASRMTGAGTEAF
>TRBJ2-7|TRBV5-8
ASSLLRKREMYEQY
>TRBJ1-2|TRBV5-4
ASSLGAVDYGYT
>TRBJ1-5|TRBV28
ASTGFRQSQPQH
>TRBJ2-7|TRBV5-8
ASSLARYYEQY
>TRBJ2-1|TRBV29-1
SVDWTGMGNEQF
>TRBJ1-2|TRBV5-1
ASSLNGQGSFDGYT
>TRBJ1-1|TRBV20-1
SARQEEAF
>TRBJ1-2|TRBV5-1
ASSLEGIHGYT
>TRBJ2-3|TRBV9
ASSGQGRPRADTQY
>TRBJ1-2|TRBV5-1
ASSLDPASYGYT
>TRBJ1-2|TRBV12-3/TRBV12-4
ASSLMEGTGYT
>TRBJ1-1|TRBV6-1
ASSEIRSRGVAF